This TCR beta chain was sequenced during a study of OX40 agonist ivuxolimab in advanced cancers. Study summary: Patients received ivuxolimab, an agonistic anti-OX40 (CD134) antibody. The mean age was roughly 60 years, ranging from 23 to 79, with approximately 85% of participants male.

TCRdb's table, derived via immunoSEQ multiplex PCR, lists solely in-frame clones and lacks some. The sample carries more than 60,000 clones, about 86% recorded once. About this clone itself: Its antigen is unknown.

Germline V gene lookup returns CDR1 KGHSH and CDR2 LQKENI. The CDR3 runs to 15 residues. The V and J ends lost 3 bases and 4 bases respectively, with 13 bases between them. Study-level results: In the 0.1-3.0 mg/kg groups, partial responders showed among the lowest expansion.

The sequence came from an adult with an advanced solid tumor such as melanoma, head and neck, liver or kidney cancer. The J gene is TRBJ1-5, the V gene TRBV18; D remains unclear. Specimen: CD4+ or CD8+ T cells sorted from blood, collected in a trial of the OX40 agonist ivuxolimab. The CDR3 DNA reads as TGTGCCAGCTCACCGCAAAGGACTGAAAATCAGCCCCAGCATTTT. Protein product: CASSPQRTENQPQHF.